This entry describes one T cell receptor beta chain. No cognate antigen has been identified for it. No much larger clone is present one base from it, and per-base qualities are unavailable. The data are from a study of T-cell reconstitution after alpha-beta-depleted transplantation in children (dated by TCRdb to the mid-2010s). Concerning the study at large: The study quantitatively tracked T-cell immune reconstitution after TCRalphabeta/CD19-depleted allogeneic hematopoietic cell transplantation in children using TCR repertoire profiling.

The library was produced with PCR. TCRdb shows the sequencer as Illumina HiSeq 2500. To normalize quantification of the TCRbeta repertoire, the TCR libraries were built with molecular barcoding that relied on unique molecular identifiers. TCRdb cleaned the public reads at Q25 with fastp, built clones with MiXCR and kept in-frame beta chains. Here each entry gathers all rows of one CDR3 protein and keeps the most common genes and DNA. In all, the sample holds some 390,000 distinct CDR3 sequences, and about a fifth of those were seen once. The ten largest account for 3.5% to 4% of the sample. V sheds 2 bases and J sheds 5 bases, leaving 12 bases between their ends. There are 13 amino acids in the CDR3, from cysteine to phenylalanine inclusive. Only the CDR3 portion is preserved as DNA: 39 bases, with reading frame beginning at the first base. From the germline V gene, CDR1 is SQVTM and CDR2 is ANQGSEA.

The receptor's source is a human donor who donated a stem cell graft to a child with acute myeloid leukemia. Sequencing was performed on PBMCs from the stem cell graft donor, taken from the stem cell graft. Here the chain combines TRBV29-1 and TRBJ1-1; the D gene cannot be named for sure. The DNA sequence follows: TGCAGCGTTGAACCATCCCCGTCTACTGAAGCTTTCTTT. This codes for CSVEPSPSTEAFF.